This TCR beta chain was observed in a study of vaccination effects on CD4 cells after COVID-19. This clone has a handful of counts. The antigen is unknown. The CDR3 contains 10 residues. V lost 6 bases and J 10 bases, leaving 9 bases between the germline ends. Germline assignment: CDR1 DFQATT and CDR2 SNEGSKA (reference sequence). Measured with immunoSEQ multiplex PCR; TCRdb has only the in-frame clones, and not every one. The sample holds roughly 32,000 clones, around 70% seen once. General study points: Infection-derived and vaccine-derived clones contracted markedly late after vaccination.

Under the ViraFEST assay, PBMC were stimulated with viral peptide pools so that antigen-specific CD4+ T cells expanded. Sequencing was performed afterwards. Having been cultured for roughly 10 days, the cells underwent CD4+ T cell isolation. Participants were vaccinated with two doses of either the BNT162b2 or mRNA-1273 vaccine. On both days 3 and 7, half of the culture medium was replaced with IL-2 medium. This receptor was obtained from a human donor who received a COVID-19 vaccine. J is TRBJ1-4 and V is TRBV20-1; D is ambiguous. Material: CD4+ T cells from PBMCs cultured with HCoV-229E spike peptides, obtained after COVID-19 vaccination. This CDR3 is CSAPGPKLFF. Written as DNA, the CDR3 is TGCAGTGCCCCAGGCCCAAAACTGTTTTTT.